The next 27 T cell receptor beta chains were all read from a single sample in a study of PD-1 blockade in classical Hodgkin lymphoma (dated by TCRdb to 2019 to 2021). The sample's time point label is to be understood as: newly diagnosed, previously untreated cHL patient sample. The library was prepared using the immunoSEQ multiplex PCR assay. What TCRdb holds here is the immuneACCESS table cut down to in-frame rearrangements. Part of the clones is not present; checked against another copy, under half of the missing clones reflect an unresolved V gene, and the others are unexplained. The sample profile shows tens of thousands of clones; approximately 91% of them were found once. Under 5% of the sample lies in the top ten. Sequenced input: peripheral blood mononuclear cells (PBMCs). The source is a human donor with classical Hodgkin lymphoma.

This clone was seen just once. This chain joins TRBV14 and TRBJ2-2; 8 positions match TRBD1. This CDR3 has 17 residues. Per germline, CDR1 SGHDN and CDR2 FVKESK. V lost 0 bases to trimming and J lost 4 bases; unmatched junction nucleotides: 7. CDR3 loop: CASSQDPRTGFTGELFF. CDR3 in DNA: TGTGCCAGCAGCCAAGATCCAAGGACAGGGTTCACCGGGGAGCTGTTTTTT.

The chain has TRBV28 and TRBJ2-3; D gene unclear. The V end was cut by 1 base, the J end by 0 bases, with 11 bases between. In germline, CDR1 is MDHEN, CDR2 SYDVKM. The CDR3 loop spans 16 amino acids. The CDR3 spells CASSLFQAFSTDTQYF. For the CDR3, the DNA is TGTGCCAGCAGTTTATTTCAGGCTTTCAGCACAGATACGCAGTATTTT.

The chain links TRBV5-1 to TRBJ2-1, with no clear D. Per germline, CDR1 SGHRS and CDR2 YFSETQ. CDR3 size: 13 residues. Trimming shortened V by 3 bases and J by 4 bases, and 8 bases separated the two germline ends. CDR3: CASSSELYNEQFF. CDR3 nucleotides: TGCGCCAGCAGCTCCGAGTTGTACAATGAGCAGTTCTTC.

The chain joins TRBV27 to TRBJ2-1; 16 positions match TRBD2. Germline V gives CDR1 MNHEY, CDR2 SMNVEV (reference sequence). This CDR3 contains 19 residues. The junction had 9 bases not matched to a gene; V was cut back by 7 bases and J by 0 bases. The CDR3 loop is CASKDPGLAGGNSYNEQFF. CDR3 nucleotides: TGTGCCAGCAAAGACCCGGGACTAGCGGGAGGGAACTCCTACAATGAGCAGTTCTTC.

The CDR3 bases are TGTGCCAGCAGTTACGGGCCCGGGGAGCTGTTTTTT. Encoded protein: CASSYGPGELFF. The V call is TRBV6-5, the J call TRBJ2-2; D is unresolved. Germline assignment: CDR1 MNHEY and CDR2 SVGAGI. V was trimmed by 2 bases and J by 6 bases, leaving 4 bases between them. This CDR3 region has 12 residues.

The chain combines TRBV6-1 with TRBJ2-7; D may be TRBD1 (5 bases). The CDR3 consists of 12 residues. Germline V lookup: CDR1 MNHNS, CDR2 SASEGT. Trimming took 4 bases from V and 3 from J, leaving 7 bases between them. The CDR3 region is CASSAGFYEQYF. DNA of the CDR3: TGTGCCAGCAGTGCAGGGTTCTACGAGCAGTACTTC.

The chain combines TRBV29-1 with TRBJ2-1; 11 bases align to TRBD2. CDR1 and CDR2 from the germline V gene are SQVTM and ANQGSEA. This CDR3 region has 12 residues. The V and J ends lost 3 bases and 12 bases, in that order; junction bases with no gene match: 4. The CDR3 DNA follows: TGCAGCGTTGACCCTAGCGGGAGGAGGCAGTTCTTC. It translates to CSVDPSGRRQFF.

This chain links TRBV14 with TRBJ1-2; the D is unclear. CDR3 length equals 13 residues. Trimming stripped 4 bases from V and 2 bases from J, with 8 bases between. CDR1 and CDR2 from the germline V gene are SGHDN and FVKESK. This CDR3 reads CASSRPINYGYTF. The CDR3 nucleotides read TGTGCCAGCAGCCGTCCGATAAACTATGGCTACACCTTC.

On this clone itself: This sample also contains other DNA sequences that code for the same CDR3. This chain uses TRBV18 with TRBJ1-3, with D possibly TRBD1 on 5 matching bases. The germline V gene has CDR1 KGHSH and CDR2 LQKENI. Deletions cut 2 bases from V and 2 bases from J, with 7 bases between. This CDR3 is 14 amino acids long. CDR3 bases: TGTGCCAGCTCACCAGACAGCCCTGGAAACACCATATATTTT. It encodes CASSPDSPGNTIYF.

This chain connects TRBV29-1 to TRBJ2-3, with a tentative D call TRBD2 (5 bases). Germline V gene data show CDR1 as SQVTM and CDR2 as ANQGSEA. V was cut by 4 bases and J by 0 bases, with 14 bases left in between. The CDR3 is made up of 15 amino acids. The CDR3 nucleotides are TGCAGCGTTGGAGGTAGCGCTGATAGCACAGATACGCAGTATTTT. Translation: CSVGGSADSTDTQYF.

For this clone: Distinct nucleotide sequences in the sample also encode this CDR3. The chain links TRBV4-2 to TRBJ1-5, with D uncertain. CDR3 length equals 15 residues. V dropped 0 bases and J dropped 1 base, with 7 bases sitting between them. Per germline, CDR1 LGHNA and CDR2 YNFKEQ. CDR3 sequence: CASSQDRVSNQPQHF. DNA of the CDR3: TGTGCCAGCAGCCAAGATCGCGTGAGCAATCAGCCCCAGCATTTT.

The chain uses TRBV6-6 and TRBJ2-2; a weak D match, TRBD2 (6 bases). Germline V gene sequence: CDR1 MNHNY, CDR2 SVGAGI (reference sequence). V was clipped by 0 bases and J by 1 base, with 9 bases between them. The CDR3 sequence is 16 residues long. For the CDR3, the DNA is TGTGCCAGCAGTTACTCTACGGGAGTGAACACCGGGGAGCTGTTTTTT. Translation: CASSYSTGVNTGELFF.

The CDR3 nucleotides read TGTGCCACCAGCAGGGGATTAGGTGGAAATCAGCCCCAGCATTTT. Translating it yields CATSRGLGGNQPQHF. The chain uses TRBV15 and TRBJ1-5, with D uncertain. The CDR3 contains 15 residues. V lost 3 bases to trimming and J lost 4 bases, with 13 bases between them. Germline V gives CDR1 LNHNV, CDR2 YYDKDF (reference sequence).

V and J are TRBV9 and TRBJ2-7, with 10 bases identical to TRBD2. The CDR3 totals 14 residues. J was trimmed by 3 bases and V by 4 bases; bases with no gene match: 4. The germline V gene encodes CDR1 SGDLS and CDR2 YYNGEE. Here the CDR3 DNA reads TGTGCCAGCAGCCCTAGCGGGAGAGTCTACGAGCAGTACTTC. Its translation: CASSPSGRVYEQYF. Complete variable domain (other parts from reference TRBV9 and TRBJ2-7): DSGVTQTPKHLITATGQRVTLRCSPRSGDLSVYWYQQSLDQGLQFLIQYYNGEERAKGNILERFSAQQFPDLHSELNLSSLELGDSALYFCASSPSGRVYEQYFGPGTRLTVT.

The genes are TRBV15 and TRBJ1-1; D unresolved. V was clipped by 1 base and J by 7 bases, with 7 bases between them. Germline V lookup: CDR1 LNHNV, CDR2 YYDKDF (reference sequence). The CDR3 is made up of 12 amino acids. The CDR3 sequence is CATSRVGGEAFF. As DNA, the CDR3 is TGTGCCACCAGCAGAGTTGGAGGTGAAGCTTTCTTT.

In this sample, this clone turned up a few times. The V gene is TRBV7-2, the J gene TRBJ2-6, with 9 nucleotides matching TRBD1. V lost 5 bases, J lost 1 base, and 6 bases stayed unmatched. Germline loops: CDR1 SGHTA, CDR2 FQGNSA. This CDR3 spans 17 amino acids. The CDR3 protein is CASSPGTGNSGANVLTF. As DNA, the CDR3 is TGTGCCAGCAGCCCAGGGACAGGGAATTCTGGGGCCAACGTCCTGACTTTC.

This clone has a handful of counts. The same CDR3 also results from other DNA sequences found in this sample. This rearrangement joins TRBV7-6 to TRBJ2-7; D unresolved. CDR3 length equals 13 residues. V lost 5 bases and J 3 bases, leaving 11 bases between the germline ends. The V gene's germline CDR1 is SGHVS and CDR2 FNYEAQ. This chain's CDR3 is CASSLGPNYEQYV. DNA for the CDR3: TGTGCCAGCAGCCTCGGACCCAACTACGAGCAGTACGTC.

The chain employs TRBV27 and TRBJ1-1, with 8 positions matching TRBD1. The V and J ends lost 4 bases and 6 bases, in that order; junction bases with no gene match: 13. The CDR3 is made up of 16 amino acids. The V gene's germline CDR1 is MNHEY and CDR2 SMNVEV (reference sequence). DNA for the CDR3: TGTGCCAGCAGTTCGACAGGGGCGCTTAGGGCGTCTGAAGCTTTCTTT. Its protein product is CASSSTGALRASEAFF.

DNA of the CDR3: TGTGCCAGCAGCGTAGCGGCGGGGGTCTACAATGAGCAGTTCTTC. Translated: CASSVAAGVYNEQFF. The rearrangement uses TRBV9 and TRBJ2-1; 7 bases match TRBD2. Per the germline V gene, CDR1 is SGDLS and CDR2 is YYNGEE. CDR3 length: 15 amino acids. Unmatched junction bases numbered 3, after V lost 0 bases and J lost 3 bases.

A remark on this clone: At one of its ends the junction is not consistent with the germline gene, which may arise from a read error. This chain links TRBV9 with TRBJ2-3, with 7 nucleotides matching TRBD2. CDR3 length: 15 residues. CDR1 is SGDLS and CDR2 is YYNGEE in the germline V gene. The CDR3 protein is CASSVGVTSTDAQYF. The DNA for the CDR3 is TGTGCCAGCAGCGTAGGTGTGACTAGCACAGATGCGCAGTATTTT.

The chain couples TRBV7-3 to TRBJ2-2; 10 nucleotides agree with TRBD2. V trimming: 5 bases; J trimming: 6 bases; junction bases outside the gene matches: 9. This CDR3 comprises 16 residues. Per the germline V gene, CDR1 is SGHTA and CDR2 is FQGTGA. The CDR3 nucleotides are TGTGCCAGCAGCCCCCGGGGGGGACTAGCGTCCGGGGAGCTGTTTTTT. The encoded protein is CASSPRGGLASGELFF. Based on the CDR3 plus reference TRBV7-3 and TRBJ2-2, the full variable domain is GAGVSQTPSNKVTEKGKYVELRCDPISGHTALYWYRQSLGQGPEFLIYFQGTGAADDSGLPNDRFFAVRPEGSVSTLKIQRTERGDSAVYLCASSPRGGLASGELFFGEGSRLTVL.

The chain combines TRBV6-4 with TRBJ2-1, with 7 positions matching TRBD2. This CDR3 has 14 amino acids. With V trimmed by 4 bases and J by 8 bases, 8 bases remained unmatched. Per the germline V gene, CDR1 is MRHNA and CDR2 is SNTAGT. The CDR3 spells CASSGGLVGDEQFF. CDR3 DNA: TGTGCCAGCAGTGGCGGACTAGTAGGCGATGAGCAGTTCTTC.

This chain uses TRBV9 with TRBJ1-5; no clear D. Germline assignment: CDR1 SGDLS and CDR2 YYNGEE. Trimming pared 3 bases from V and 7 bases from J, leaving 17 bases between. The CDR3 runs 15 residues. CDR3 sequence (DNA): TGTGCCAGCAGCGAAGGCGGGTCGGATCCCCAGCCCCAGCATTTT. Amino acids: CASSEGGSDPQPQHF.

CDR3 in DNA: TGCAGCTTCCGGACAGGGAAAGAGACCCAGTACTTC. Translating gives CSFRTGKETQYF. The chain carries TRBV29-1 and TRBJ2-5; 8 nucleotides match TRBD1. V gave up 8 bases and J gave up 3 bases; unmatched junction bases: 5. This CDR3 region has 12 residues. Germline assignment: CDR1 SQVTM and CDR2 ANQGSEA.

The chain carries TRBV2 and TRBJ1-1; D may be TRBD1 (5 bases). CDR1 and CDR2 from the germline V gene are SNHLY and FYNNEI. Deletions cut 1 base from V and 4 bases from J, with 10 bases between. The CDR3 is 14 amino acids. The CDR3 spells CASSEEGRGTEAFF. The CDR3 nucleotides are TGTGCCAGCAGTGAAGAGGGGAGAGGCACTGAAGCTTTCTTT.

The chain uses TRBV7-9 and TRBJ2-1; D is unresolved. CDR3 length equals 18 residues. Germline-derived CDR1 and CDR2 are SEHNR and FQNEAQ (reference sequence). V lost 1 base and J lost 0, with 16 bases in between. The CDR3 nucleotides read TGTGCCAGCAGCTTAGAGTCGTGGTGGGAAAGCTCCTACAATGAGCAGTTCTTC. Amino acids: CASSLESWWESSYNEQFF.

This clone is a singleton in its sample. This chain connects TRBV28 to TRBJ2-4; 7 bases match TRBD2. The CDR3 loop spans 14 amino acids. Germline CDR1 MDHEN, CDR2 SYDVKM. The ends lost 3 bases at V and 3 bases at J; junction bases unmatched: 2. In DNA form, the CDR3 reads TGTGCCAGCAGTTTGGGGGGGGACAAAAACATTCAGTACTTC. Translated: CASSLGGDKNIQYF.